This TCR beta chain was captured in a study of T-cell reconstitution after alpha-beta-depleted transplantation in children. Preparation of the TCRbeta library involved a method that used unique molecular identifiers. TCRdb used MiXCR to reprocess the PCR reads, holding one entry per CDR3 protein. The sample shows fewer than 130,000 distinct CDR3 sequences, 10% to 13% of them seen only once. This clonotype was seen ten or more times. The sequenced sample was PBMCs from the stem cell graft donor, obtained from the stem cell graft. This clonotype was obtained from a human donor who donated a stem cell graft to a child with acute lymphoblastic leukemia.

The CDR3 spells CASSFQGTSSYNEQFF. CDR3 in DNA: TGTGCCAGCAGCTTTCAGGGGACCAGCTCCTACAATGAGCAGTTCTTC. This chain links TRBV7-2 with TRBJ2-1, with a tentative D call TRBD1 (6 bases). The germline V gene has CDR1 SGHTA and CDR2 FQGNSA. V shed 3 bases and J shed 0 bases, with 12 bases lying between them. The CDR3 has 16 amino acids.